A selection of T cell receptor beta chains follows, all from one sample in a study of T cells after yellow fever vaccination. TCRdb redid the calling of the 5' RACE reads with MiXCR, one entry per CDR3 protein. The sample lists 30,000 to 35,000 distinct CDR3 sequences, less than 8.5% seen once, with roughly 23% in the top ten. The source was PBMCs, either bulk or a sorted T-cell subset (CD4+, CD8+, memory, or dextramer-sorted; not recorded which), collected on the day of the first yellow fever vaccination. All receptors derive from a man younger than 35 who received the YFV17D yellow fever vaccine. The CDR3 runs from the conserved cysteine through the conserved F or W. D genes are given only for firm matches. Clone size, where shown, is once, few, many, or a class for clones that have expanded.

V	J	size	D	CDR3	DNA
TRBV2	TRBJ2-5	many	TRBD1	CASSDSWTGQETQYF	TGTGCCAGCAGTGATTCTTGGACAGGGCAAGAGACCCAGTACTTC
TRBV4-3	TRBJ2-3	many	.	CASSQVHWPFTDTQYF	TGCGCCAGCAGCCAAGTCCATTGGCCATTCACAGATACGCAGTATTTT
TRBV4-2	TRBJ2-3	many	.	CASSRDEGTDTQYF	TGTGCCAGCAGCCGGGACGAAGGGACAGATACGCAGTATTTT
TRBV12-3/TRBV12-4	TRBJ2-3	many	.	CASSSRGADTQYF	TGTGCCAGCAGTTCGAGAGGGGCAGATACGCAGTATTTT
TRBV5-1	TRBJ2-7	many	TRBD2	CASSPPTSGGFSYEQYF	TGCGCCAGCAGCCCACCTACTAGCGGGGGCTTCTCCTACGAGCAGTACTTC
TRBV7-2	TRBJ2-1	few	.	CASLVSLSSRNEQFF	TGTGCCAGCCTCGTTAGCTTGAGTTCCCGCAATGAGCAGTTCTTC
TRBV5-6	TRBJ2-3	many	TRBD2	CASSRRLAGGLDTQYF	TGTGCCAGCAGCCGCCGACTAGCGGGGGGCTTAGATACGCAGTATTTT
TRBV9	TRBJ2-1	.	.	CASSVAPGTAGNGEQFF	TGTGCCAGCAGCGTAGCCCCCGGGACGGCGGGTAATGGTGAGCAGTTCTTC
TRBV19	TRBJ1-6	many	.	CASSGGARGSPLHF	TGTGCCAGTAGTGGCGGGGCGCGGGGTTCACCCCTCCACTTT
TRBV20-1	TRBJ2-3	few	TRBD1	CSATADRGLTDTQYF	TGCAGTGCCACCGCCGACAGGGGCCTCACAGATACGCAGTATTTT
TRBV5-4	TRBJ2-1	many	.	CAVAEGDGNEQFF	TGTGCCGTAGCGGAAGGGGATGGCAATGAGCAGTTCTTC
TRBV20-1	TRBJ2-1	many	.	CSTSHRLKNEQFF	TGCAGTACCTCACACCGACTAAAAAATGAGCAGTTCTTC
TRBV30	TRBJ2-3	many	TRBD2	CAWSVSGGSTDTQYF	TGTGCCTGGAGTGTAAGCGGGGGTAGCACAGATACGCAGTATTTT
TRBV20-1	TRBJ1-2	few	.	CSASIILNYGYTF	TGCAGTGCTAGCATTATTCTTAACTATGGCTACACCTTC
TRBV7-2	TRBJ2-1	many	.	CASSLAEYNEQFF	TGTGCCAGCAGCTTAGCGGAATACAATGAGCAGTTCTTC
TRBV5-1	TRBJ1-1	many	TRBD1	CASSSLSGGNTEAFF	TGCGCCAGCAGCTCGCTCTCAGGGGGGAACACTGAAGCTTTCTTT
TRBV6-1	TRBJ2-1	few	TRBD2	CASSDSGGANEQFF	TGTGCCAGCAGTGATAGCGGGGGGGCCAATGAGCAGTTCTTC
TRBV6-1	TRBJ2-5	few	.	CASSFPLETQYF	TGTGCCAGCAGTTTCCCTCTGGAGACCCAGTACTTC
TRBV29-1	TRBJ2-3	many	.	CSVARARTDTQYF	TGCAGCGTTGCCAGGGCAAGGACAGATACGCAGTATTTT
TRBV12-2	TRBJ2-5	.	.	CASRLGSSQETQYF	TGTGCAAGTCGCTTAGGGTCCTCCCAAGAGACCCAGTACTTC
TRBV5-6	TRBJ2-3	.	TRBD2	CASSSKRGRDTQYF	TGTGCCAGCAGCTCGAAGCGGGGGAGAGATACGCAGTATTTT
TRBV12-3/TRBV12-4	TRBJ1-5	many	TRBD1	CASTHRGLSNQPQHF	TGTGCCAGCACCCACAGGGGCCTTAGCAATCAGCCCCAGCATTTT
TRBV4-2	TRBJ2-7	many	TRBD2	CASSPERGGSYEQYF	TGTGCCAGCAGCCCCGAGCGGGGGGGCTCCTACGAGCAGTACTTC
TRBV9	TRBJ2-1	many	TRBD2	CASSVEGLAYNEQFF	TGTGCCAGCAGCGTAGAAGGACTAGCCTACAATGAGCAGTTCTTC
TRBV6-1	TRBJ2-3	many	TRBD1	CASSEGTGGADTQYF	TGTGCCAGCAGTGAAGGGACAGGGGGCGCAGATACGCAGTATTTT
TRBV7-6	TRBJ2-7	many	.	CASSSYRVNEQYF	TGTGCCAGCAGCTCCTACCGCGTGAACGAGCAGTACTTC
TRBV23-1	TRBJ2-7	few	.	CASSQSTGVRSYEQYF	TGCGCCAGCAGTCAATCGACAGGAGTTCGGTCCTACGAGCAGTACTTC
TRBV3-1	TRBJ1-1	.	.	CASSQEDTEAFF	TGTGCCAGCAGCCAAGAAGACACTGAAGCTTTCTTT
TRBV7-2	TRBJ2-7	many	.	CASSQGTHEQYF	TGTGCCAGCAGCCAGGGAACCCACGAGCAGTACTTC
TRBV6-2/TRBV6-3	TRBJ1-5	.	.	CASSPGPLYQPQHF	TGTGCCAGCTCACCGGGACCGCTCTATCAGCCCCAGCATTTT
TRBV5-1	TRBJ2-5	many	.	CASSLGRKETQYF	TGCGCCAGCAGCTTGGGGAGGAAAGAGACCCAGTACTTC
TRBV7-6	TRBJ2-1	medium-sized	.	CASGPDSSSYNEQFF	TGTGCCAGCGGGCCGGACAGCAGCTCCTACAATGAGCAGTTCTTC
TRBV20-1	TRBJ2-5	few	TRBD2	CSASLAGAGETQYF	TGCAGTGCTTCTCTAGCGGGGGCCGGCGAGACCCAGTACTTC
TRBV21-1	TRBJ1-1	.	.	CASSKAPGQGPEAFF	TGTGCCAGCAGCAAAGCCCCGGGACAGGGACCCGAAGCTTTCTTT
TRBV5-6	TRBJ2-5	.	.	CASSSGPFQETQYF	TGTGCCAGCAGCTCCGGACCCTTCCAAGAGACCCAGTACTTC
TRBV3-1	TRBJ2-5	.	TRBD2	CASSPPSGGPWYF	TGTGCCAGCAGCCCCCCTAGCGGGGGCCCGTGGTACTTC
TRBV6-5	TRBJ1-6	many	.	CASSYDPGDSPLHF	TGTGCCAGCAGTTACGACCCAGGGGATTCACCCCTCCACTTT
TRBV20-1	TRBJ1-2	many	TRBD1	CSARGQGGVYGYTF	TGCAGTGCTAGAGGACAGGGGGGGGTCTATGGCTACACCTTC
TRBV7-8	TRBJ1-1	many	TRBD1	CASSSQTGGTTEAFF	TGTGCCAGCAGCTCGCAGACAGGGGGAACCACTGAAGCTTTCTTT
TRBV7-2	TRBJ1-2	few	.	CASSWKRRPNYGYTF	TGTGCCAGCAGCTGGAAGCGACGCCCCAACTATGGCTACACCTTC